Listed below are T cell receptor beta chains from one sample, sequenced in a study of OX40 agonist ivuxolimab in advanced cancers. Assay: immunoSEQ multiplex PCR; the TCRdb copy retains only in-frame clones and omits some. The profile covers some 75,000 clones, with over 75% appearing a single time and roughly 3.1% taken by the ten largest. This material consisted of CD4+ or CD8+ T cells sorted from blood, taken in a trial of the OX40 agonist ivuxolimab. These receptors all come from an adult with an advanced solid tumor such as melanoma, head and neck, liver or kidney cancer. Each CDR3 is given with its conserved first and last residue. Each record gives: clone size, D gene, V gene, J gene, CDR3 DNA, CDR3 protein. The D gene is left open where the match is weak. Size is stated for part of the rows, as once, few or many counts, or as a class when the clone is expanded.

few	NA	TRBV4-1	TRBJ2-5	TGCGCCAGCAGCCAAGTGCTAGCCGCAGAGACCCAGTACTTC	CASSQVLAAETQYF
NA	TRBD1	TRBV5-1	TRBJ2-1	TGCGCCAGCAGCCACGGACAGGGCCCCTACAATGAGCAGTTCTTC	CASSHGQGPYNEQFF
few	NA	TRBV7-3	TRBJ1-5	TGTGCCAGCGCTGTGGAAGGGAATCAGCCCCAGCATTTT	CASAVEGNQPQHF
NA	TRBD1	TRBV5-1	TRBJ1-2	TGCGCCAGCAGCCGACAGGGGGATGATGGCTACACCTTC	CASSRQGDDGYTF
few	NA	TRBV9	TRBJ1-3	TGTGCCAGCAGCGTCCAGTCCCACTCTGGAAACACCATATATTTT	CASSVQSHSGNTIYF
NA	TRBD1	TRBV6-5	TRBJ1-1	TGTGCCAGCAGGCCGAGGGGGACAGGGACCCCTGAAGCTTTCTTT	CASRPRGTGTPEAFF
NA	NA	TRBV15	TRBJ1-2	TGTGCCACCAGCAGGACGACAAGCAGAAACGTCTATGGCTACACCTTC	CATSRTTSRNVYGYTF
NA	NA	TRBV7-9	TRBJ2-6	TGTGCCAGCAGCTTGAGACGCTCTGGGGCCAACGTCCTGACTTTC	CASSLRRSGANVLTF
NA	NA	TRBV4-2	TRBJ2-7	TGTGCCAGCAGCCAAATTATCACAGGGAAGGGCTACGAGCAGTACTTC	CASSQIITGKGYEQYF
NA	NA	TRBV7-2	TRBJ2-6	TGTGCCACTCCTCGAGGGCTACACTCTGGGGCCAACGTCCTGACTTTC	CATPRGLHSGANVLTF
NA	NA	TRBV18	TRBJ1-5	TGTGCCAGCTCCACCACTACAGATAGCAATCAGCCCCAGCATTTT	CASSTTTDSNQPQHF
NA	NA	TRBV6-6	TRBJ1-1	TGTGCCAGCAGACTCGGAGGGAAAGACCCTGAAGCTTTCTTT	CASRLGGKDPEAFF
NA	TRBD1	TRBV4-3	TRBJ1-6	TGCGCCAGCAGCCAAGCCGTCGGCCCAGACAGGGATAATTCACCCCTCCACTTT	CASSQAVGPDRDNSPLHF
NA	TRBD1	TRBV5-8	TRBJ2-5	TGTGCCAGCAGCCCTACAGGGGCCCTCCAAGAGACCCAGTACTTC	CASSPTGALQETQYF
NA	NA	TRBV10-1	TRBJ2-1	TGCGCCAACAGATGGCTCCGGACAGAAACATACAATGAGCAGTTCTTC	CANRWLRTETYNEQFF
NA	NA	TRBV2	TRBJ2-3	TGTGCCTCCAGGGCTAGCGTCGCAGATACGCAGTATTTT	CASRASVADTQYF
NA	NA	TRBV4-3	TRBJ1-1	TGCGCCAGCAGCCAAGACATTTTCTACACTGAAGCTTTCTTT	CASSQDIFYTEAFF
NA	NA	TRBV5-6	TRBJ1-1	TGTGCCAGCAGTCCGACGCAGAACACTGAAGCTTTCTTT	CASSPTQNTEAFF
NA	NA	TRBV19	TRBJ2-6	TGTGCCAGTACAGCGGCCCCTGGGGCCAACGTCCTGACTTTC	CASTAAPGANVLTF
NA	TRBD1	TRBV7-2	TRBJ1-2	TGTGCCAGCAGCTTAGAGGGGACAGGGGGCTTAAGCCATGGCTACACCTTC	CASSLEGTGGLSHGYTF
NA	NA	TRBV6-1	TRBJ1-2	TGTGCCAGCAGTGAACAACAGTACTATGGCTACACCTTC	CASSEQQYYGYTF
NA	NA	TRBV19	TRBJ2-7	TGTGCCAGTAGTATCAAACCGGGACTGATCTACGAGCAGTACTTC	CASSIKPGLIYEQYF
NA	NA	TRBV19	TRBJ2-1	TGTGCCAGTAGGGGGGGGCCTAGCGCGAGCTCCTACAATGAGCAGTTCTTC	CASRGGPSASSYNEQFF
NA	TRBD2	TRBV18	TRBJ2-7	TGTGCCAGCTCACCAGCTAGCGGGGATTACGAGCAGTACTTC	CASSPASGDYEQYF
NA	NA	TRBV5-6	TRBJ1-1	TGTGCCAGCAGCCTGAACTCAAGGGGAAGCGGAGCTTTCTTT	CASSLNSRGSGAFF
NA	NA	TRBV18	TRBJ1-5	TGTGCCAGCTCACCATCCCAGAGGGGTCAGCCCCAGCATTTT	CASSPSQRGQPQHF
NA	TRBD1	TRBV18	TRBJ2-2	TGTGCCAGCTCACTAGGACAGGGAAACACCGGGGAGCTGTTTTTT	CASSLGQGNTGELFF
NA	TRBD2	TRBV11-2	TRBJ2-7	TGTGCCAGCAGCTTATCCACTAGCGCCGCCTACGAGCAGTACTTC	CASSLSTSAAYEQYF
NA	NA	TRBV6-6	TRBJ2-1	TGTGCCAGCACCACCGAGGGGGGCAATGAGCAGTTCTTC	CASTTEGGNEQFF
NA	NA	TRBV30	TRBJ2-2	TGTGCCTGGAGGTGGCGGCTAGCGAACACCGGGGAGCTGTTTTTT	CAWRWRLANTGELFF
NA	NA	TRBV4-1	TRBJ1-4	TGCGCCAGCAGCCAAGATCTTCAGCCAACTAATGAAAAACTGTTTTTT	CASSQDLQPTNEKLFF
once	NA	TRBV5-1	TRBJ1-4	TGCGCCAGCCAAAGGGGACTTGGGGAAAAACTGTTTTTT	CASQRGLGEKLFF
NA	NA	TRBV10-3	TRBJ1-2	TGTGCCATCAGTGAGTCCGGGGCTCCCCACGACTATGGCTACACCTTC	CAISESGAPHDYGYTF
NA	TRBD2	TRBV19	TRBJ2-1	TGTGCCAGTAGTATAGGACTAGCGGGACACTCCTACAATGAGCAGTTCTTC	CASSIGLAGHSYNEQFF
NA	NA	TRBV6-5	TRBJ1-1	TGTGCCACCTCCCCCTCGCCTAAAATGAACACTGAAGCTTTCTTT	CATSPSPKMNTEAFF
once	NA	TRBV7-3	TRBJ2-6	TGTGCCAGCTCGGGCAGGGACTCTGGGGCCAACGTCCTGACTTTC	CASSGRDSGANVLTF
NA	NA	TRBV9	TRBJ2-1	TGTGCCAGCAGCGGACCCTTAAATTTCAATGAGCAGTTCTTC	CASSGPLNFNEQFF
NA	NA	TRBV6-6	TRBJ2-7	TGTGCCAGCAGTAACGAGGGACTTGAGCAGTACTTC	CASSNEGLEQYF
few	NA	TRBV5-5	TRBJ1-1	TGTGCCAGCAGCTTGTTTCTAGTCCGAGCCCTGAACACTGAAGCTTTCTTT	CASSLFLVRALNTEAFF
NA	TRBD1	TRBV5-1	TRBJ1-1	TGCGCCAGCACCACAGGGGATAACACTGAAGCTTTCTTT	CASTTGDNTEAFF
NA	TRBD1	TRBV9	TRBJ2-2	TGTGCCAGCAGCACCCGCGGACAGGGGAGTGCCGGGGAGCTGTTTTTT	CASSTRGQGSAGELFF
NA	TRBD2	TRBV19	TRBJ2-2	TGTGCCAGTAGTATTTTGGGACTAGGTACGCCGAACACCGGGGAGCTGTTTTTT	CASSILGLGTPNTGELFF